This entry lists 26 T cell receptor beta chains sequenced from one sample in a study of patients and donors after allogeneic stem cell transplantation. TCRdb reprocessed the RT-PCR reads with MiXCR, giving one entry per CDR3 protein. The sample has hundreds of thousands of distinct CDR3 sequences, roughly 16% seen once; the top ten hold around 7.2%. The specimen was blood, either unsorted or a sorted T cell fraction (not recorded which). These receptors came from a human donor who was either an allogeneic HSCT recipient or a stem cell or donor lymphocyte infusion donor (not recorded which). It is not recorded whose cells these are; they may come from a transplant donor.

A remark on this clonotype: One base away lies a much larger clone, so this may be a sequencing read error. V usage is TRBV15 and J usage is TRBJ1-5; no reliable D call. CDR1 is LNHNV, CDR2 YYDKDF, per germline (reference sequence). CDR3 length: 13 amino acids. For the CDR3, the DNA is TGTGTCACCAGCAGAGGGAACAATCAGCCCCAGCATTTT. Encoded protein: CVTSRGNNQPQHF.

The table lists this clonotype with a few counts. The chain has TRBV5-1 and TRBJ2-1; TRBD1 aligns across 8 bases. The germline V gene has CDR1 SGHRS and CDR2 YFSETQ. This CDR3 has 15 residues. Trimming removed 8 bases from V and 6 bases from J; junction bases left unmatched: 13. The DNA for the CDR3 is TGCGCCAGTAACTCAGGGGGCTATCCCCCCAATGAGCAGTTCTTC. Translation: CASNSGGYPPNEQFF. The entire variable domain, with the rest obtained from reference TRBV5-1 and TRBJ2-1, is as follows: KAGVTQTPRYLIKTRGQQVTLSCSPISGHRSVSWYQQTPGQGLQFLFEYFSETQRNKGNFPGRFSGRQFSNSRSEMNVSTLELGDSALYLCASNSGGYPPNEQFFGPGTRLTVL.

The chain couples TRBV21-1 to TRBJ2-3; the D call in the table, TRBD1, was not verified against the DNA. TRBV21-1 is a recognized pseudogene. This CDR3 contains 13 residues. The CDR3 protein is CADREATTDTQYF. The CDR3 nucleotides read TGTGCAGACCGGGAGGCTACCACAGATACGCAGTATTTT.

Concerning this clonotype: The conserved phenylalanine or tryptophan normally closing the CDR3 is absent here, so this likely arose from a read error. The chain combines TRBV15 with TRBJ2-7, with 9 positions matching TRBD1. CDR3 size: 15 residues. Germline V gene lookup returns CDR1 LNHNV and CDR2 YYDKDF (reference sequence). After removal of 3 bases from V and 3 bases from J, the junction contained 6 bases not matched to a gene. CDR3 loop: CATSRDPGQGYEQYL. In DNA, the CDR3 is TGTGCCACCAGCAGGGACCCGGGACAGGGCTACGAGCAGTACTTA.

This clonotype came up many times. The rearrangement uses TRBV5-1 and TRBJ1-2; D gene ambiguous. The V end lost 0 bases, the J end lost 6 bases, and 9 bases lay between the germline ends. Germline V gene lookup returns CDR1 SGHRS and CDR2 YFSETQ. This CDR3 has 13 residues. The CDR3 bases are TGCGCCAGCAGCTTGGTAACAGACCATGGCTACACCTTC. Its protein is CASSLVTDHGYTF.

This clonotype has just a few counts. The chain has TRBV28 and TRBJ2-3; TRBD1 matches 7 bases. CDR1 and CDR2 from the germline V gene are MDHEN and SYDVKM. The CDR3 loop spans 16 amino acids. V lost 3 bases to trimming and J lost 3 bases; unmatched junction nucleotides: 9. Written as DNA, the CDR3 is TGTGCCAGCAGTTTTTTACAGGGGATGGGGACAGATACGCAGTATTTT. Protein sequence: CASSFLQGMGTDTQYF.

This clonotype was observed a few times. The chain links TRBV28 to TRBJ2-1; 12 bases line up with TRBD2. This CDR3 region has 21 residues. Germline assignment: CDR1 MDHEN and CDR2 SYDVKM. After removal of 1 base from V and 0 bases from J, the junction contained 13 bases not matched to a gene. In DNA, the CDR3 is TGTGCCAGCAGTTTATCCATCTGGGCTAGCGGGAGGGATAGCTCCTACAATGAGCAGTTCTTC. Protein: CASSLSIWASGRDSSYNEQFF.

This clonotype was seen only a few times. J is TRBJ2-3 and V is TRBV20-1, with D perhaps assigned TRBD1 or TRBD2 (6 bases each). With 1 base removed from V and 2 bases from J, the gap between germline ends came to 13 bases. The CDR3 runs to 15 residues. In germline, CDR1 is DFQATT, CDR2 SNEGSKA (reference sequence). The CDR3 loop is CSARGAGTPTDTQYF. The CDR3 DNA sequence: TGCAGTGCTAGAGGGGCGGGGACACCCACAGATACGCAGTATTTT.

The count of this clonotype is one. A much larger clone sits a single nucleotide away, making a read error possible. No conserved phenylalanine or tryptophan ends this CDR3, so it is likely a read error. The chain couples TRBV4-2 to TRBJ2-2; 8 bases are a match to TRBD2. Trimming removed 4 bases from V and 7 bases from J; junction bases left unmatched: 17. Germline V gives CDR1 LGHNA, CDR2 YNFKEQ. The CDR3 length is 18 residues. Here the CDR3 DNA reads TGTGCCAGCAGCCCTAAACTAACGGCGAGGGGGACTAGCGGGGAGCTGTTTCTT. Residues: CASSPKLTARGTSGELFL.

This clonotype has only a few counts. V gene TRBV30 combines with J gene TRBJ2-5, with TRBD2 matching 7 bases. Germline V gene sequence: CDR1 GTSNPN, CDR2 SVGIG (reference sequence). There are 13 residues in the CDR3. The junction had 9 bases not matched to a gene; V was cut back by 4 bases and J by 7 bases. The CDR3 DNA follows: TGTGCCTGGAATTTGCGGGAGAGCGGGACCCAGTACTTC. Amino acid sequence: CAWNLRESGTQYF.

As for this clonotype: The junction does not match germline at one end; this may be a read error. The genes are TRBV5-1 and TRBJ1-4; tentative D call: TRBD1 (5 bases). The CDR3 is made up of 13 amino acids. CDR1 and CDR2 (germline): SGHRS, YFSETQ. For the CDR3, the DNA is TGCGCCAGCAGCGGATCCCAGGGAGCTCCGCGTCAGTTT. Translated: CASSGSQGAPRQF.

The sample holds one count of this clonotype. The genes are TRBV29-1 and TRBJ1-1; no clear D gene. CDR3 length: 14 residues. The germline V gene encodes CDR1 SQVTM and CDR2 ANQGSEA. V lost 3 bases and J 8 bases, leaving 19 bases between the germline ends. The CDR3 region has the DNA TGCAGCGTTGAGATGGGCAGTAAAACTACCGAAGCTTTCTTT. It translates to CSVEMGSKTTEAFF.

A few counts support this clonotype. The chain recombines TRBV11-2 with TRBJ2-7; 7 bases map to TRBD2. Germline CDR1 and CDR2: SGHAT and FQNNGV. The CDR3 is made up of 19 amino acids. V shed 2 bases, J shed 1 base, and the junction held 17 bases outside the gene matches. Here the CDR3 DNA reads TGTGCCAGCAGCTTATCCCTCGGGCCCCTAAGCGGGGCGTCCTACGAGCAGTACTTC. This gives the protein CASSLSLGPLSGASYEQYF. Full variable domain (outside the CDR3, taken from reference TRBV11-2 and TRBJ2-7): EAGVAQSPRYKIIEKRQSVAFWCNPISGHATLYWYQQILGQGPKLLIQFQNNGVVDDSQLPKDRFSAERLKGVDSTLKIQPAKLEDSAVYLCASSLSLGPLSGASYEQYFGPGTRLTVT.

The chain couples TRBV7-3 to TRBJ2-1; tentative D call: TRBD1 (6 bases). V dropped 3 bases and J dropped 5 bases, with 17 bases sitting between them. This CDR3 has 16 amino acids. The V gene's germline CDR1 is SGHTA and CDR2 FQGTGA. CDR3 coding DNA: TGTGCCAGCAGCTTGGACAGATCGTTTTCCCACAATGAGCAGTTCTTC. This codes for CASSLDRSFSHNEQFF. Together with reference TRBV7-3 and TRBJ2-1, the CDR3 gives the full variable domain: GAGVSQTPSNKVTEKGKYVELRCDPISGHTALYWYRQSLGQGPEFLIYFQGTGAADDSGLPNDRFFAVRPEGSVSTLKIQRTERGDSAVYLCASSLDRSFSHNEQFFGPGTRLTVL.

This clonotype was seen a few times. The J gene is TRBJ1-2, the V gene TRBV9; TRBD1 matches 8 bases. Germline CDR1 and CDR2: SGDLS and YYNGEE. There are 16 residues in the CDR3. The trim removed 4 bases at V and 7 bases at J, leaving 15 bases unmatched. The CDR3 DNA is TGTGCCAGCAGCCCCTGGGACAGGTGGTGGAGGGGTGGCTACACCTTC. This translates into CASSPWDRWWRGGYTF.

This clonotype was found many times. This chain uses TRBV5-1 with TRBJ1-1; tentative D call: TRBD1 (5 bases). CDR3 length: 13 amino acids. Per the germline V gene, CDR1 is SGHRS and CDR2 is YFSETQ. Trimming took off 4 bases at V and 2 bases at J, with 9 bases between the two ends. CDR3 region: CASSTGQNTEAFF. The CDR3 DNA is TGCGCCAGCAGCACCGGACAAAACACTGAAGCTTTCTTT.

The genes are TRBV20-1 and TRBJ1-1; TRBD1 aligns across 9 bases. The germline V gene encodes CDR1 DFQATT and CDR2 SNEGSKA (reference sequence). V dropped 7 bases and J dropped 4; count of bases not matched to a gene: 4. The length of the CDR3 is 12 residues. CDR3 sequence: CSVKQGATEAFF. The CDR3 nucleotides read TGCAGTGTCAAACAGGGGGCCACTGAAGCTTTCTTT.

This clonotype was seen a few times. The chain joins TRBV9 to TRBJ2-7, with TRBD2 matching over 7 bases. The CDR3 totals 14 residues. Germline CDR1 is SGDLS and CDR2 is YYNGEE. V was clipped by 3 bases and J by 4 bases; unmatched bases: 7. DNA of the CDR3: TGTGCCAGCAGCGCTTCCCCCGGGGGGTACGAGCAGTACTTC. It codes for CASSASPGGYEQYF.

Concerning this clonotype: This may arise from a read error, as a much more abundant clone is one base away. This rearrangement joins TRBV12-3 or TRBV12-4 to TRBJ2-3; D possibly corresponds to TRBD2 (5 bases). Trimming took 6 bases from V and 2 from J, leaving 21 bases between them. The CDR3 spans 17 residues. For the CDR3, the DNA is TGTGCCAGCAGGGTGATTCCCGGCCGGACTGCCACAGATACGCAGTATTTT. This gives the protein CASRVIPGRTATDTQYF.

This clonotype was seen more than once but under ten times. V gene TRBV6-1 combines with J gene TRBJ1-1; perhaps TRBD1 as D (5 bases). Germline-derived CDR1 and CDR2 are MNHNS and SASEGT. The CDR3 loop spans 14 amino acids. Trimming took off 8 bases at V and 3 bases at J, with 16 bases between the two ends. The CDR3 DNA reads as TGTGCCAGCTCTAGGGGACTTGGGGACACTGAAGCTTTCTTT. It specifies CASSRGLGDTEAFF.

In its sample, this clonotype was seen a few times. This rearrangement joins TRBV6-1 to TRBJ1-5, with TRBD1 identical over 10 bases. Germline V gene lookup returns CDR1 MNHNS and CDR2 SASEGT. The ends lost 3 bases at V and 10 bases at J; junction bases unmatched: 15. CDR3 length: 17 residues. CDR3 region: CASSDLRTGGRGNPQHF. The CDR3 DNA reads TGTGCCAGCAGTGACCTTCGGACAGGGGGGCGCGGAAATCCCCAGCATTTT.

This clonotype was observed at least ten times. The chain joins TRBV7-9 to TRBJ2-1; 7 bases are a match to TRBD2. This CDR3 has 13 residues. J lost 4 bases, V lost 3 bases, and 0 bases had no gene match. The germline CDR1 and CDR2 sequences are SEHNR and FQNEAQ (reference sequence). Written as DNA, the CDR3 is TGTGCCAGCAGCTTCGGGGGGTACAATGAGCAGTTCTTC. It specifies CASSFGGYNEQFF.

This clonotype was seen only a few times. J is TRBJ2-7 and V is TRBV12-3 or TRBV12-4, with D perhaps being TRBD1 or TRBD2 (7 bases each). V dropped 6 bases and J dropped 3 bases, with 15 bases sitting between them. The CDR3 runs to 14 residues. The CDR3 nucleotides are TGTGCCAGCAGCACAGGGGAGGGACGCTACGAGCAGTACTTC. This sequence encodes CASSTGEGRYEQYF.

This clonotype was seen a few times. This chain links TRBV5-1 with TRBJ2-2, with D tentatively TRBD1 or TRBD2 (5 bases each). CDR1 SGHRS and CDR2 YFSETQ come from the germline V gene. The V gene lost 0 bases and the J gene lost 0 bases, with 9 bases spanning the gap. The CDR3 runs 16 residues. CDR3 DNA sequence: TGCGCCAGCAGCTTGGTGGGACCGTCGAACACCGGGGAGCTGTTTTTT. It yields the protein CASSLVGPSNTGELFF. Full variable domain (outside the CDR3, taken from reference TRBV5-1 and TRBJ2-2): KAGVTQTPRYLIKTRGQQVTLSCSPISGHRSVSWYQQTPGQGLQFLFEYFSETQRNKGNFPGRFSGRQFSNSRSEMNVSTLELGDSALYLCASSLVGPSNTGELFFGEGSRLTVL.

This clonotype has only a few counts. The chain employs TRBV27 and TRBJ2-3; TRBD2 matches 10 bases. CDR1 and CDR2 from the germline V gene are MNHEY and SMNVEV (reference sequence). The CDR3 extends over 17 amino acids. V lost 5 bases and J lost 1; bases outside the gene matches: 9. The CDR3 nucleotides read TGTGCCAGCAGTCCCCAGTACGGACTAGCGGGCACAGATACGCAGTATTTT. Translated: CASSPQYGLAGTDTQYF.

This clonotype was recorded at least ten times. The CDR3 DNA reads TGTGCCAGCAGTTTCGAAACTTGGCAATTCTACGAGCAGTACTTC. This translates into CASSFETWQFYEQYF. This sequence joins TRBV12-3 or TRBV12-4 and TRBJ2-7; D ambiguous. V was trimmed by 3 bases and J by 3 bases, leaving 15 bases between them. This CDR3 contains 15 residues.